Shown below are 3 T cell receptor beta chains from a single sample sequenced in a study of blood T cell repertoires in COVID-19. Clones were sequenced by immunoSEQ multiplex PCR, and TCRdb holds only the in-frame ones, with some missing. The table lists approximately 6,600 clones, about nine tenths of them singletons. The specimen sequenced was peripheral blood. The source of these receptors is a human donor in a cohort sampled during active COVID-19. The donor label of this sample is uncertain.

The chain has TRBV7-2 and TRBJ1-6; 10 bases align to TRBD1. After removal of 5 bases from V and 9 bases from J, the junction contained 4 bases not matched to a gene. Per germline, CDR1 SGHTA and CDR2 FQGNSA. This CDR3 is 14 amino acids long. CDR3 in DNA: TGTGCCAGCAGCCGCCGGGACAGGGGTTCACCCCTCCACTTT. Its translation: CASSRRDRGSPLHF. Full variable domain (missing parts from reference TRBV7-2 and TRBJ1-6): GAGVSQSPSNKVTEKGKDVELRCDPISGHTALYWYRQSLGQGLEFLIYFQGNSAPDKSGLPSDRFSAERTGGSVSTLTIQRTQQEDSAVYLCASSRRDRGSPLHFGNGTRLTVT.

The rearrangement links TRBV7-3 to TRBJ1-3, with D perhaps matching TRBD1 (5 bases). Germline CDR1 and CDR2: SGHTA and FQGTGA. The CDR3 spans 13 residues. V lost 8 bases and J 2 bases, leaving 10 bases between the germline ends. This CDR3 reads CASGGGTGNTIYF. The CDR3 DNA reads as TGTGCCAGCGGCGGGGGAACTGGAAACACCATATATTTT.

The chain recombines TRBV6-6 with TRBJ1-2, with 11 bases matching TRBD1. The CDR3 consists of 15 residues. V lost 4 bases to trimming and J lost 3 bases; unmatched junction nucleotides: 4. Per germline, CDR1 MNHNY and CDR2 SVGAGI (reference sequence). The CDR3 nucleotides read TGTGCCAGCAGTTGGGGACAGGGGGTTGACTATGGCTACACCTTC. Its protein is CASSWGQGVDYGYTF.